A single sample gave rise to the 3 T cell receptor beta chains below, sequenced in a study of neurological immune-mediated disorders. TCRdb reprocessed the 5' RACE reads via MiXCR and lists one record per CDR3 protein. Of tens of thousands of distinct CDR3 sequences listed, 3.8% are singletons. Sequencing was carried out using PBMCs. Every receptor here comes from a man aged 25-40 years with multiple sclerosis.

This clonotype was seen repeatedly, ten times or more. CDR3 sequence: CASSLEGQGSREQYF. The CDR3 DNA reads as TGCGCCAGCAGCTTGGAGGGACAGGGGAGTCGCGAGCAGTACTTC. The rearrangement links TRBV5-1 to TRBJ2-7, with 10 positions matching TRBD1. Losses at the gene ends were 0 bases for V and 6 bases for J; bases not matched to a gene: 6. The CDR3 sequence is 15 residues long. CDR1 SGHRS and CDR2 YFSETQ come from the germline V gene.

This clonotype was seen at least ten times. The chain combines TRBV5-1 with TRBJ2-1; D unclear. The CDR3 is 13 residues long. V was cut by 0 bases and J by 5 bases, with 6 bases left in between. Germline V gene data show CDR1 as SGHRS and CDR2 as YFSETQ. Here the CDR3 DNA reads TGCGCCAGCAGCTTGGCACGGAACAATGAGCAGTTCTTC. It specifies CASSLARNNEQFF.

Comments on this clonotype: This may arise from a read error, as a much more abundant clone is one base away. As the CDR3 is not closed by the conserved phenylalanine or tryptophan, this likely results from a read error. The V call is TRBV29-1, the J call TRBJ2-1; D perhaps matches TRBD1 (6 bases). There are 14 residues in the CDR3. Between the trimmed V and J ends, which lost 6 bases and 2 bases, there was a span of 14 bases. Germline V gives CDR1 SQVTM, CDR2 ANQGSEA. The CDR3 sequence is CSVGDTLPYNEQFI. The CDR3 DNA reads as TGCAGCGTAGGGGACACTCTTCCCTACAATGAGCAGTTCATC.